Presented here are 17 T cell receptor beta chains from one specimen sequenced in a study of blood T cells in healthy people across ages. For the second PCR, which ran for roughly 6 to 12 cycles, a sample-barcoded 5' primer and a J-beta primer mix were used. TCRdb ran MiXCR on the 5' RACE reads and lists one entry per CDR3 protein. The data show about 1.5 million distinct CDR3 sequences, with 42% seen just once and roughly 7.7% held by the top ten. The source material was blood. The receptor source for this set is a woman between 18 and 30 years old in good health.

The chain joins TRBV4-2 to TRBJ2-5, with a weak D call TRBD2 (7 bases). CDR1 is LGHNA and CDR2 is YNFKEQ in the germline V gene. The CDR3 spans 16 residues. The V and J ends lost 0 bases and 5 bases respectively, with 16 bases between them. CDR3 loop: CASSQDLLRGGETQYF. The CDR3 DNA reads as TGTGCCAGCAGCCAAGATTTGTTGAGGGGGGGCGAGACCCAGTACTTC.

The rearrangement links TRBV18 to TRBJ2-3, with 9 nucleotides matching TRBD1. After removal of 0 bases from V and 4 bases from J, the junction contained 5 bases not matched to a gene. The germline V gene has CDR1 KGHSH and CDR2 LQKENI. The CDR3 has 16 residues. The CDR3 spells CASSPPGDRVPDTQYF. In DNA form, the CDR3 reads TGTGCCAGCTCACCACCGGGGGACAGGGTGCCAGATACGCAGTATTTT.

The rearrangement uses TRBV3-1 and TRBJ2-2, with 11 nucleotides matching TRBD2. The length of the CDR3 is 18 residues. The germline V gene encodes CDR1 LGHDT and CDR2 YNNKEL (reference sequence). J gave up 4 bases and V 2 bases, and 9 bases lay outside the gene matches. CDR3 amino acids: CASSQLPGLAAGTGELFF. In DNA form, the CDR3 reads TGTGCCAGCAGCCAACTACCGGGACTAGCGGCCGGCACCGGGGAGCTGTTTTTT.

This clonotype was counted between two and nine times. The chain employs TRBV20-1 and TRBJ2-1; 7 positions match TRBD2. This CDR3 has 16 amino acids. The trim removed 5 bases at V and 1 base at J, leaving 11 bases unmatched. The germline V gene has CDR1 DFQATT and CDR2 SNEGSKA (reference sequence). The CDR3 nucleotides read TGCAGTGCTCATGCCTCTACGGGACTATCCTACAATGAGCAGTTCTTC. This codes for CSAHASTGLSYNEQFF.

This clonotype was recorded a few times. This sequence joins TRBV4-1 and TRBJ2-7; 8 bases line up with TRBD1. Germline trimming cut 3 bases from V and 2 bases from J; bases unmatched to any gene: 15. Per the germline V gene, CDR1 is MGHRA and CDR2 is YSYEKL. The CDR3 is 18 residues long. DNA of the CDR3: TGCGCCAGCAGCCACTTTTCGAATCGGGACAGGTATACCTACGAGCAGTACTTC. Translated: CASSHFSNRDRYTYEQYF.

For the CDR3, the DNA is TGTGCCAGCAGCTTAGCGGCAGGCCTAAACAATCAGCCCCAGCATTTT. This sequence encodes CASSLAAGLNNQPQHF. The rearrangement joins TRBV7-6 to TRBJ1-5; D remains unclear. In germline, CDR1 is SGHVS, CDR2 FNYEAQ. Trimming removed 0 bases at V and 3 bases at J, with 12 bases between. The CDR3 runs 16 residues.

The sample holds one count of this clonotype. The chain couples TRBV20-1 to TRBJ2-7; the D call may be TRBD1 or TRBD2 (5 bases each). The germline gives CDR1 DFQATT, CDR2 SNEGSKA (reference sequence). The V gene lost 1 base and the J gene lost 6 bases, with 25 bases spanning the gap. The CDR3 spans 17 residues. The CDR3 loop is CSARGPSMGRGRGEQYF. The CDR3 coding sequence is TGCAGTGCTAGAGGCCCATCGATGGGACGGGGAAGGGGCGAGCAGTACTTC.

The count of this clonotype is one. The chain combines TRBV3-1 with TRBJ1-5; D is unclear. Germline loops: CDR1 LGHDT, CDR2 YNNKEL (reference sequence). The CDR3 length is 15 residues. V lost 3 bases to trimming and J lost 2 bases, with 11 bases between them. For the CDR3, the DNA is TGTGCCAGCAGCCACGACGTAAGCGGCAATCAGCCCCAGCATTTT. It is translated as CASSHDVSGNQPQHF.

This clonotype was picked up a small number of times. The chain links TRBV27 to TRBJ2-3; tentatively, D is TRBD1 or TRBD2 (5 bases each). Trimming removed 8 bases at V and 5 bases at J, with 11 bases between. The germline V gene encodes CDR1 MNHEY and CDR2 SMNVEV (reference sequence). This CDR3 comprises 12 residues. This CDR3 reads CASRDPRDTQYF. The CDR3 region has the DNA TGTGCCAGCCGGGACCCTAGAGATACGCAGTATTTT.

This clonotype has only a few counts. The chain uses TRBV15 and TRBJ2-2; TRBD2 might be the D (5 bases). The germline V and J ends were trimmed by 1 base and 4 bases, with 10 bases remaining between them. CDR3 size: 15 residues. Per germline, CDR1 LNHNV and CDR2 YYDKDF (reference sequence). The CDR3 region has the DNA TGTGCCACCAGCAGAGCCGACCTAGCCACCGGGGAGCTGTTTTTT. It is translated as CATSRADLATGELFF.

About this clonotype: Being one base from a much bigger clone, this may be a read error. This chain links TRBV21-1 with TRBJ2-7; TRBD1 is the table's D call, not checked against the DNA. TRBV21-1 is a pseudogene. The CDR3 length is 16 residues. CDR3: CASSKEGRGTNNEQYF. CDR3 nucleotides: TGTGCCAGCAGCAAAGAGGGCAGGGGGACGAACAATGAGCAGTACTTC.

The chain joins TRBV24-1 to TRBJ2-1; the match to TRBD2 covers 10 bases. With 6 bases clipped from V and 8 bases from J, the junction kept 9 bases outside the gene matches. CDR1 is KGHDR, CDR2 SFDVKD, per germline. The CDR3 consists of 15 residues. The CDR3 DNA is TGTGCCACCAGTAATAGCGGGGGGCCTTTGTATGAGCAGTTCTTC. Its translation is CATSNSGGPLYEQFF.

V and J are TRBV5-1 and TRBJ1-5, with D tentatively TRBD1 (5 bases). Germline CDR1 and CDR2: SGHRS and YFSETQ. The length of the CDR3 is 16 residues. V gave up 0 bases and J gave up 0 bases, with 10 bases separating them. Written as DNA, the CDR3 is TGCGCCAGCAGCTTGGAGGGACCCTATAGCAATCAGCCCCAGCATTTT. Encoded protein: CASSLEGPYSNQPQHF.

DNA for the CDR3: TGTGCCAGCTCACGACGCGACTGGATAGACACCGGGGAGCTGTTTTTT. Translated, it gives CASSRRDWIDTGELFF. The rearrangement joins TRBV18 to TRBJ2-2; D remains ambiguous. The CDR3 loop spans 16 amino acids. Germline V gene lookup returns CDR1 KGHSH and CDR2 LQKENI. Trimming cost V 4 bases and J 3 bases, with 15 bases left between them.

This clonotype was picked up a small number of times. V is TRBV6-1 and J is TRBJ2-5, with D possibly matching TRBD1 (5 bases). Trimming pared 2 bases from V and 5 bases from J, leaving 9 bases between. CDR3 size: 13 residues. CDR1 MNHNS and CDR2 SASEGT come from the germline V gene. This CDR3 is CASSENNRETQYF. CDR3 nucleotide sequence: TGTGCCAGCAGTGAAAACAACAGGGAGACCCAGTACTTC.

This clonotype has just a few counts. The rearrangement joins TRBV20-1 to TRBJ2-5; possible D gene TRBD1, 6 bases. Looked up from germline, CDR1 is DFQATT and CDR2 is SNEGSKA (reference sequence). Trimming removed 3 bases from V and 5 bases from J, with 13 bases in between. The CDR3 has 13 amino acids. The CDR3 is CSASKQGGETQYF. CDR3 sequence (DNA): TGCAGTGCTAGCAAACAGGGCGGGGAGACCCAGTACTTC.

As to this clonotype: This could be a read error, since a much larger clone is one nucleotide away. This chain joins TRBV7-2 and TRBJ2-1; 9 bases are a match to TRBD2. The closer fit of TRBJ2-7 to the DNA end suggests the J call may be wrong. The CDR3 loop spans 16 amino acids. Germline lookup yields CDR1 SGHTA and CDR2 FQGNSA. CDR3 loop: CASSVTSGNLYNEQYF. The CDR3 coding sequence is TGTGCCAGCAGCGTGACTAGCGGAAACCTCTACAATGAGCAGTACTTC.